This T cell receptor beta chain came from a study of T-cell reconstitution after alpha-beta-depleted transplantation in children. Study-level points and caveats: Surviving recipient cells, namely T cells and thymic progenitors, were the source of high day-60 TCRbeta diversity in some patients. T-cell counts and diversity were attributed mostly to newly produced T cells one year after transplant. Several hundred graft clones that had expanded were reportedly the source of alpha-beta T cells about two months after transplant.

TCRbeta library preparation incorporated unique molecular identifiers. TCRdb used MiXCR to reprocess the PCR reads, holding one entry per CDR3 protein. The sample contains about 900,000 distinct CDR3 sequences, under 30% of which appear only once. There are 16 residues in the CDR3. Trimming at V came to 5 bases and at J to 7 bases, leaving 17 bases not matched to a gene. The germline V gene encodes CDR1 DFQATT and CDR2 SNEGSKA (reference sequence). This clonotype was seen a handful of times. Its specificity is not known. V usage is TRBV20-1 and J usage is TRBJ2-3; TRBD2 aligns across 8 bases. This receptor was taken from a boy less than two years old who had a stem cell transplant for SCID, so the T cells may come from the graft donor. The specimen was PBMCs, mostly from graft donor cells, collected 360 days after TCRalphabeta/CD19-depleted stem cell transplant. CDR3: CSAHLSRGGGQNTQYF. The DNA for the CDR3 is TGCAGTGCTCATTTATCCCGGGGCGGGGGGCAGAATACGCAGTATTTT.